The 5 T cell receptor beta chains presented below share a single source sample, sequenced in a study of neurological immune-mediated disorders. Indicated time point: technical triplicate 1. From the 5' RACE reads, TCRdb called clonotypes with MiXCR, one entry per CDR3 protein. Seen here are about 38,000 distinct CDR3 sequences, over 8.5% observed once, and the top ten hold roughly 3.7%. The sample comprised PBMCs. The receptors come from a man in his sixties with HTLV-1-associated myelopathy (HAM/TSP).

At least ten counts were recorded for this clonotype. DNA of the CDR3: TGCGCCAGCAGCTTGGCCGGGACAGGAGTCGAGACCCAGTACTTC. Its translation: CASSLAGTGVETQYF. The rearrangement links TRBV5-1 to TRBJ2-5; TRBD1 agrees at 8 bases. The CDR3 runs to 15 residues. The germline CDR1 and CDR2 sequences are SGHRS and YFSETQ. V lost 0 bases and J lost 5; bases outside the gene matches: 6.

This clonotype was recorded many times. The V and J genes are TRBV20-1 and TRBJ2-3; 9 nucleotides align to TRBD2. From germline, CDR1 is DFQATT and CDR2 SNEGSKA (reference sequence). The CDR3 sequence is 11 residues long. CDR3 DNA: TGCAGCTCCCCTTCTAGCGGGGAGGAGTATTTT. Encoded protein: CSSPSSGEEYF.

This clonotype has at least ten counts. The rearrangement uses TRBV5-1 and TRBJ2-5; 10 nucleotides match TRBD1. V shed 4 bases, J shed 1 base, and the junction held 4 bases outside the gene matches. Germline CDR1 reads SGHRS; CDR2 reads YFSETQ. This CDR3 has 15 amino acids. The CDR3 DNA sequence: TGCGCCAGCAGCCCGGGACAGGGGCTCCAAGAGACCCAGTACTTC. Encoded protein: CASSPGQGLQETQYF.

This clonotype was seen more than once but under ten times. This rearrangement joins TRBV7-9 to TRBJ2-3, with a weak D call TRBD2 (6 bases). With 1 base removed from V and 7 bases from J, the gap between germline ends came to 9 bases. Germline V CDR1 and CDR2: SEHNR, FQNEAQ (reference sequence). The CDR3 spans 13 residues. The CDR3 nucleotides read TGTGCCAGCAGCTTAGAGGGGAGGAATACGCAGTATTTT. Its protein is CASSLEGRNTQYF.

This clonotype was counted many times. V is TRBV20-1 and J is TRBJ2-5; TRBD2 agrees at 7 bases. Trimming removed 2 bases from V and 0 bases from J; junction bases left unmatched: 6. Germline V lookup: CDR1 DFQATT, CDR2 SNEGSKA (reference sequence). There are 15 residues in the CDR3. The CDR3 nucleotides read TGCAGTGCTAGACCCAGTAGCGGGTACCAAGAGACCCAGTACTTC. Its protein product is CSARPSSGYQETQYF.